This T cell receptor (beta chain) was documented in a study of CD8 T cells in Susac syndrome. Study-wide context: Among the Susac syndrome patients sequenced, over 5 had active disease and roughly eight were in remission.

The RNA, about 0.5 to 1 ug, was put through reverse transcription using random hexamers. TCR beta CDR3 was amplified by immunoSEQ multiplex PCR. This amplification extended across 54 Vbeta and 13 Jbeta segments. TCRdb recomputed calls from the immunoSEQ multiplex PCR reads with MiXCR, one row per CDR3 protein. The sample lists some 200,000 distinct CDR3 sequences, approximately 95% occurring once. General observations from the study: Peak Susac CD8+ clonal expansion was seen in TEMRA cells and active patients.

The CDR3 sequence is 15 residues long. Trimming shortened V by 3 bases and J by 6 bases, and 16 bases separated the two germline ends. In germline, CDR1 is SGDLS, CDR2 YYNGEE. As judged by recently defined diagnostic criteria, patients with Susac syndrome had definite or probable disease. As for this clonotype: The target antigen is unknown.

This chain connects TRBV9 to TRBJ2-1; D is unclear. Sequenced material: CD8+ T cells from PBMCs. The TCR sequence derives from a human donor with Susac syndrome. CDR3 protein: CASSGSGHPSNEQFF. CDR3 in DNA: TGTGCCAGCAGCGGGTCGGGCCATCCCAGCAATGAGCAGTTCTTC. The full variable domain, completed using reference TRBV9 and TRBJ2-1, is DSGVTQTPKHLITATGQRVTLRCSPRSGDLSVYWYQQSLDQGLQFLIQYYNGEERAKGNILERFSAQQFPDLHSELNLSSLELGDSALYFCASSGSGHPSNEQFFGPGTRLTVL.